Sequencing of this TCR beta chain was carried out in a study of identical twins. Study observations and caveats: Zero-insertion findings could be partly confounded by invariant cells (MAIT and iNKT cells). Findings came from cross-sectional statistics, without long-term follow-up of donors. Beta out-of-frame sequences displayed a weaker excess of sharing between twins.

TCRdb analysed the 5' RACE reads with MiXCR anew, one entry per CDR3 protein. The table lists more than 1.5 million distinct CDR3 sequences, roughly 35% of them singletons. All donors were healthy Caucasians. Trimming left V 4 bases short and J 7 bases short, with 22 bases between. The germline V gene encodes CDR1 SGHDT and CDR2 YYEEEE. The CDR3 has 16 amino acids. On this clonotype itself: What it recognizes is unknown.

Sequencing was carried out using cord blood. The clonotype originates from a newborn girl in good health. The chain couples TRBV5-6 to TRBJ2-3, with D maybe TRBD2 (5 bases). The CDR3 spells CASSLAVPRLAYTQYF. The CDR3 DNA reads TGTGCCAGCAGCCTAGCAGTTCCGCGTCTCGCATATACGCAGTATTTT.